These T cell receptor beta chains were read from a single sample in a study of response to subunit inactivated influenza vaccine. MiXCR, applied by TCRdb to the RT-PCR reads, yields one record per CDR3 protein. The table shows 500,000 to 600,000 distinct CDR3 sequences, with approximately 17% occurring only once. The sample here was CD4+ T cells sorted from PBMCs, taken less than 30 months after vaccination. The source is a man aged 50 to 69 who received an inactivated influenza vaccine. CDR3s leave out the opening cysteine and the closing phenylalanine or tryptophan.

v_gene	j_gene	CDR3aa
TRBV28	TRBJ2-3	ASQDWGQGTDTQY
TRBV15	TRBJ2-2	ATSGEGTGSTGELF
TRBV15	TRBJ2-1	ATSRVLTDEQF
TRBV28	TRBJ2-3	ASSLGAEQAQY
TRBV2	TRBJ2-4	ASSVGDLLAKNIQY
TRBV7-2	TRBJ2-7	ASSLRLDRGYEQY
TRBV11-1	TRBJ2-3	ASSQGLALMDTQY
TRBV4-3	TRBJ1-5	ASSVGVRGGQPQH
TRBV25-1	TRBJ2-1	ASSGTDRGRVNEQF
TRBV5-1	TRBJ2-2	ASSLTSRSTGELF
TRBV4-3	TRBJ2-6	ASSPKASGYFPSGANVLT
TRBV5-7	TRBJ1-4	ASSYKCRSNEKLF
TRBV4-3	TRBJ2-1	ASSHLIPGLAGGLPNEQF
TRBV11-2	TRBJ2-7	ASSLKAPLNLNSYEQY
TRBV5-1	TRBJ2-2	ASSYDKPPRSTGELF
TRBV29-1	TRBJ1-1	SVQLTQNTEAF
TRBV20-1	TRBJ2-5	SARGLAGLQETQY
TRBV7-2	TRBJ1-2	ASSLPSVVFGYT
TRBV28	TRBJ2-2	ASSQFPWTGRTGELF
TRBV5-1	TRBJ2-5	ASSLAGLAGKETQY
TRBV9	TRBJ2-5	ASSTKTGSKTQY
TRBV28	TRBJ2-7	ASSTGQGLYEQY
TRBV29-1	TRBJ2-1	SVFTGYNEQF
TRBV12-3/TRBV12-4	TRBJ2-5	ASSLRGYQETQY
TRBV7-3	TRBJ1-1	ASSRNGGTEAF
TRBV19	TRBJ1-5	ASRKTENSNQPQH
TRBV25-1	TRBJ2-7	ASSNRDGAYEQY
TRBV5-1	TRBJ2-7	ASSPGQGGNEQY
TRBV5-1	TRBJ2-3	ASSLKGAFSDTQY
TRBV4-3	TRBJ1-4	ASSQVPGAATNEKLF
TRBV28	TRBJ2-7	ASSSLAGPSPYEQY
TRBV11-1	TRBJ1-5	ASSDGTGRPQH
TRBV5-1	TRBJ1-5	ASSEGFSNQPQH
TRBV4-3	TRBJ2-1	ASSQAPSRGSEQF